The T cell receptor beta chain under discussion was sequenced for a study of T cells in Graves' hyperthyroidism and ophthalmopathy. Study results and caveats: Ophthalmopathy was predicted by the model a median of approximately 6 months ahead of onset. Blood samples included most of the expanded thyroid clonotypes exceeding 0.001.

This clonotype has only one observation. Its antigen is as yet unknown. TCR beta CDR3 regions were amplified from RNA transcripts. Initially, a first-round RT-PCR of the TCR CDR3 employed the HTBI primer set. TCRdb ran MiXCR on the multiplex PCR reads and lists one entry per CDR3 protein. The sample lists 150,000 or so distinct CDR3 sequences; more than 20% were seen once. Sequencing was carried out using blood. This TCR was recovered from a woman aged 45-65 years with Graves' hyperthyroidism that later progressed to Graves' ophthalmopathy.

Here the CDR3 DNA reads TGTGCCAGTAGCCCCGCGGGGGACCACGAGCAGTACTTC. Protein sequence: CASSPAGDHEQYF. The rearrangement joins TRBV19 to TRBJ2-7; 7 bases match TRBD2. The length of the CDR3 is 13 residues. CDR1 is LNHDA, CDR2 SQIVND, per germline (reference sequence). Trimming removed 6 bases from V and 5 bases from J; junction bases left unmatched: 7.